The T cell receptor (beta chain) described here comes from a study of blood T cell repertoires in COVID-19. As for the study in general: Sites across the United States, Italy and Spain contributed samples from acute and convalescent COVID-19. Sample material is recorded as cDNA or gDNA derived from T cells, B-cell-depleted T cells, or PBMCs.

In the original processing: Reference gene primer amplification yielded estimated nucleated cell counts. Profiled with immunoSEQ multiplex PCR; TCRdb holds only in-frame clones, not every one. V, J and clone size are those of that table, while D and trimming were read from the DNA. The table lists some 170,000 clones, roughly 76% of them singletons, with roughly 8.8% in the top ten. There are 13 residues in the CDR3. CDR1 and CDR2 from the germline V gene are MDHEN and SYDVKM. J was trimmed by 7 bases and V by 3 bases; bases with no gene match: 3. The rearrangement joins TRBV28 to TRBJ2-7, with TRBD1 identical over 10 bases. Sequences were obtained from peripheral blood. The origin of this receptor is a woman aged 50 to 65 with active or convalescent COVID-19. The CDR3 DNA is TGTGCCAGCAGTTTGGGACAGGGGAGAGAGCAGTACTTC. It is translated as CASSLGQGREQYF.